These 31 T cell receptor beta chains were all obtained from the same sample, sequenced in a study of T-cell reconstitution after alpha-beta-depleted transplantation in children. This sample's TCRbeta library carried unique molecular identifier barcodes. MiXCR, applied by TCRdb to the PCR reads, yields one record per CDR3 protein. The sample includes about 260,000 distinct CDR3 sequences, around 7.5% of them seen just once. The source was PBMCs, mostly from graft donor cells, collected 180 days after TCRalphabeta/CD19-depleted stem cell transplant. Receptor source: a male patient aged 10-17 years who had a stem cell transplant for acute lymphoblastic leukemia, so the T cells may come from the graft donor.

There are many counts of this clonotype. CDR3 in amino acids: CSATGTGNYEQYF. CDR3 sequence (DNA): TGCAGTGCGACCGGGACAGGGAACTACGAGCAGTACTTC. This sequence joins TRBV20-1 and TRBJ2-7; 9 bases are shared with TRBD1. The germline V gene has CDR1 DFQATT and CDR2 SNEGSKA (reference sequence). J gave up 3 bases and V 6 bases, and 6 bases lay outside the gene matches. The CDR3 sequence is 13 residues long.

This clonotype was observed many times. The genes are TRBV9 and TRBJ2-3; D assignment may be TRBD1 or TRBD2 (6 bases each). V shed 3 bases and J shed 6 bases, with 17 bases lying between them. The germline gives CDR1 SGDLS, CDR2 YYNGEE. CDR3 length: 15 residues. The CDR3 DNA reads TGTGCCAGCAGCGCTCGGGGGCCGTCACACGATACGCAGTATTTT. It encodes CASSARGPSHDTQYF.

This clonotype occurred many times. The rearrangement links TRBV6-5 to TRBJ2-4, with 11 bases fitting TRBD1. This CDR3 is 15 amino acids long. Per germline, CDR1 MNHEY and CDR2 SVGAGI. The J segment lost 6 bases and the V segment lost 3 bases, leaving 4 bases of the junction unmatched. CDR3 DNA sequence: TGTGCCAGCAGTTATTCCGGGACAGGGGGAAACATTCAGTACTTC. It specifies CASSYSGTGGNIQYF.

This clonotype has ten or more counts. CDR3 nucleotide sequence: TGTGCCAGCAGCGCGGGGGACAGGGCGGTAGATACGCAGTATTTT. Encoded protein: CASSAGDRAVDTQYF. V is TRBV5-6 and J is TRBJ2-3, with 9 bases aligning to TRBD1. Trimming took 4 bases from V and 5 from J; bases not matched to a gene: 8. Looked up from germline, CDR1 is SGHDT and CDR2 is YYEEEE. There are 15 residues in the CDR3.

About this clonotype: Just one base apart from a much larger clone, this may be a read error. The chain recombines TRBV5-1 with TRBJ2-7; a weak D match, TRBD2 (5 bases). Germline V lookup: CDR1 SGHRS, CDR2 YFSETQ. This CDR3 region has 15 residues. V was trimmed by 6 bases and J by 6 bases, leaving 22 bases between them. The chain's CDR3 is CASKKSEGEGLEQYF. In DNA form, the CDR3 reads TGCGCCAGCAAGAAGAGCGAGGGTGAGGGCCTCGAGCAGTACTTC.

This clonotype showed up many times. The gene calls are TRBV21-1 and TRBJ1-1. TRBV21-1 is a known pseudogene. This CDR3 is built from 18 residues. The CDR3 loop is CASSEERAVMASRPEAFF. The CDR3 nucleotides read TGTGCCAGCAGCGAAGAGAGGGCGGTGATGGCCTCCCGGCCTGAAGCTTTCTTT.

Comment on this clonotype: An end of the junction differs from the germline gene, which may be a read error. This chain connects TRBV6-2 or TRBV6-3 to TRBJ2-7; D remains ambiguous. CDR1 and CDR2 (germline): MNHEY, SVGEGT. This CDR3 is 12 amino acids long. The CDR3 sequence is CVSARWDYEQYF. In DNA, the CDR3 is TGTGTCAGCGCCCGTTGGGACTACGAGCAGTACTTC.

The chain recombines TRBV27 with TRBJ2-6; D call uncertain. The V gene's germline CDR1 is MNHEY and CDR2 SMNVEV (reference sequence). V was trimmed by 6 bases and J by 0 bases, leaving 12 bases between them. This CDR3 comprises 16 residues. CDR3 sequence reads: CASSFGRSSGANVLTF. The CDR3 region has the DNA TGTGCCAGCAGCTTTGGACGGAGCTCTGGGGCCAACGTCCTGACTTTC.

This clonotype was counted ten times or more. This rearrangement joins TRBV24-1 to TRBJ2-1; D assignment may be TRBD1 or TRBD2 (5 bases each). There are 14 residues in the CDR3. CDR1 and CDR2 from the germline V gene are KGHDR and SFDVKD. Trimming removed 7 bases from V and 0 bases from J, with 9 bases in between. The CDR3: CATSWGNSYNEQFF. The CDR3 DNA reads TGTGCCACCAGCTGGGGGAACTCCTACAATGAGCAGTTCTTC.

This clonotype came up many times. The chain uses TRBV3-1 and TRBJ1-2; possibly TRBD1 for D (5 bases). This CDR3 region has 14 residues. Germline V lookup: CDR1 LGHDT, CDR2 YNNKEL (reference sequence). Trimming took off 0 bases at V and 5 bases at J, with 10 bases between the two ends. This CDR3 is CASSQDPRTYGYTF. CDR3 in DNA: TGTGCCAGCAGCCAAGACCCGAGGACATATGGCTACACCTTC.

The sample holds many counts of this clonotype. V gene TRBV24-1 combines with J gene TRBJ2-1, with D unclear. Looked up from germline, CDR1 is KGHDR and CDR2 is SFDVKD. Trimming took off 4 bases at V and 6 bases at J, with 9 bases between the two ends. This CDR3 is 13 amino acids long. CDR3 protein: CATSENSLNEQFF. The CDR3 region has the DNA TGTGCCACCAGTGAAAACAGCCTCAATGAGCAGTTCTTC.

This clonotype was seen repeatedly, ten times or more. This chain connects TRBV6-2 or TRBV6-3 to TRBJ1-5, with 10 bases that match TRBD1. Germline V gives CDR1 MNHEY, CDR2 SVGEGT. CDR3 length equals 16 residues. V gave up 5 bases and J gave up 6 bases; unmatched junction bases: 10. The CDR3 reads CASSNLLRDRGQPQHF. CDR3 DNA: TGTGCCAGCAGTAACTTACTCCGGGACAGGGGTCAGCCCCAGCATTTT.

This clonotype showed up many times. The CDR3, as DNA: TGTGCCAGCAGTTTAGCGCCGACAAGTAACTATGGCTACACCTTC. As protein: CASSLAPTSNYGYTF. V is TRBV12-3 or TRBV12-4 and J is TRBJ1-2; D not resolved. CDR3 length equals 15 residues. Between the trimmed V and J ends, which lost 0 bases and 1 base, there was a span of 9 bases.

This clonotype was seen ten or more times. The chain carries TRBV5-1 and TRBJ2-1; 11 nucleotides agree with TRBD2. Germline V gives CDR1 SGHRS, CDR2 YFSETQ. The CDR3 spans 16 residues. Trimming at V came to 4 bases and at J to 10 bases, leaving 13 bases not matched to a gene. CDR3 DNA sequence: TGCGCCAGCAGCGAAGGGACTAGCGGTACAATGACGGAGCAGTTCTTC. It yields the protein CASSEGTSGTMTEQFF.

This chain joins TRBV6-1 and TRBJ2-3; TRBD1 matches 9 bases. V was clipped by 6 bases and J by 5 bases; unmatched bases: 9. The CDR3 loop spans 15 amino acids. Germline CDR1 reads MNHNS; CDR2 reads SASEGT. The CDR3 protein is CASRLTGGRGDTQYF. CDR3 DNA: TGTGCCAGCAGATTGACAGGGGGAAGGGGAGATACGCAGTATTTT.

Ten or more counts support this clonotype. The V call is TRBV24-1, the J call TRBJ2-3, with D perhaps TRBD1 or TRBD2 (5 bases each). Trimming shortened V by 4 bases and J by 11 bases, and 15 bases separated the two germline ends. The germline V gene encodes CDR1 KGHDR and CDR2 SFDVKD. The CDR3 is 13 amino acids. Written as DNA, the CDR3 is TGTGCCACCAGTGACCCACAACTAGACAGGCAGTATTTT. This encodes CATSDPQLDRQYF.

V is TRBV19 and J is TRBJ2-1; 9 bases line up with TRBD2. The CDR3 extends over 16 amino acids. Per the germline V gene, CDR1 is LNHDA and CDR2 is SQIVND (reference sequence). V trimming: 5 bases; J trimming: 7 bases; junction bases outside the gene matches: 12. The CDR3 nucleotides read TGTGCCAGTAGTCTCCCGGCGGGACTAGCTTCAAATGAGCAGTTCTTC. Translation gives CASSLPAGLASNEQFF.

This clonotype was seen many times. The rearrangement uses TRBV12-3 or TRBV12-4 and TRBJ1-5; the D is unclear. This CDR3 is 13 amino acids long. V was shortened by 4 bases and J by 3 bases, with 7 bases between the two germline ends. CDR3 nucleotides: TGTGCCAGCAGTTGGGCCCTCAATCAGCCCCAGCATTTT. This sequence encodes CASSWALNQPQHF.

This clonotype was detected many times. The DNA is left out, because the CDR3 cannot be placed on it with certainty; the CDR3 is given as TCRdb lists it. V and J are TRBV27 and TRBJ2-2; the table's D call TRBD1 went unverified against the DNA. The V gene's germline CDR1 is MNHEY and CDR2 SMNVEV (reference sequence). From its first to its last residue, the CDR3 has 16 amino acids. CDR3 loop: CASSTSTGTGTGELFF.

The sample holds many counts of this clonotype. The chain combines TRBV11-2 with TRBJ2-1; 9 bases fit TRBD2. Germline V lookup: CDR1 SGHAT, CDR2 FQNNGV. V shed 0 bases, J shed 2 bases, and the junction held 2 bases outside the gene matches. This CDR3 has 16 amino acids. This chain's CDR3 is CASSLDLAGPYNEQFF. In nucleotides, the CDR3 is TGTGCCAGCAGCTTAGATCTAGCGGGGCCCTACAATGAGCAGTTCTTC.

This clonotype was detected a few times. The V and J genes are TRBV9 and TRBJ2-1; weak D call: TRBD1 (7 bases). Trimming cost V 7 bases and J 7 bases, with 12 bases left between them. The V gene's germline CDR1 is SGDLS and CDR2 YYNGEE. This CDR3 contains 12 residues. Here the CDR3 reads CASGGTDNEQFF. In nucleotides, the CDR3 is TGTGCCAGCGGGGGGACAGATAATGAGCAGTTCTTC.

This clonotype was seen repeatedly, ten times or more. The V gene is TRBV4-1, the J gene TRBJ2-2, with D perhaps TRBD1 or TRBD2 (6 bases each). Germline loops: CDR1 MGHRA, CDR2 YSYEKL. The CDR3 totals 15 residues. V lost 8 bases and J 6 bases, leaving 19 bases between the germline ends. The CDR3 DNA follows: TGCGCCAGCCTTGGGACACCGGGGGCGTCCGGGGAGCTGTTTTTT. Translation gives CASLGTPGASGELFF.

This clonotype was picked up many times. This chain connects TRBV7-9 to TRBJ1-2; D gene unclear. CDR1 and CDR2 (germline): SEHNR, FQNEAQ (reference sequence). Trimming stripped 1 base from V and 6 bases from J, with 9 bases between. The CDR3 spans 13 residues. The CDR3 region has the DNA TGTGCCAGCAGCTTAGGAGGGTCCGATGGCTACACCTTC. It specifies CASSLGGSDGYTF.

The chain recombines TRBV7-9 with TRBJ2-7; no definite D call. CDR3 length equals 13 residues. Trimming took off 5 bases at V and 6 bases at J, with 14 bases between the two ends. Looked up from germline, CDR1 is SEHNR and CDR2 is FQNEAQ (reference sequence). CDR3 sequence reads: CASSPGVPCEQYF. For the CDR3, the DNA is TGTGCCAGCAGCCCTGGGGTACCCTGCGAGCAGTACTTC.

Worth noting for this clonotype: Given a much more abundant clone one base away, this may be a read error. The chain is built from TRBV3-1 and TRBJ1-2; possible D gene TRBD1, 6 bases. CDR1 and CDR2 from the germline V gene are LGHDT and YNNKEL (reference sequence). CDR3 length equals 14 residues. The V gene lost 2 bases and the J gene lost 8 bases, with 15 bases spanning the gap. In DNA form, the CDR3 reads TGTGCCAGCAGCCAACGACAGGCGGCGGAAGGCTACACCTTC. Translated, it gives CASSQRQAAEGYTF.

This clonotype was observed at least ten times. The V gene is TRBV4-3, the J gene TRBJ1-1, with 9 nucleotides matching TRBD1. Germline CDR1 LGHNA, CDR2 YSLEER. Trimming cost V 0 bases and J 1 base; bases outside gene matches: 15. CDR3 length equals 20 residues. CDR3: CASSQDCHCRDRARNTEAFF. The DNA of the CDR3 is TGCGCCAGCAGCCAAGATTGCCACTGCCGGGACAGGGCTCGGAACACTGAAGCTTTCTTT.

This clonotype was recorded a few times. V and J are TRBV18 and TRBJ1-5, with D unclear. V dropped 5 bases and J dropped 0 bases, with 8 bases sitting between them. CDR1 is KGHSH, CDR2 LQKENI, per germline. The CDR3 sequence is 14 residues long. CDR3: CASSTEYSNQPQHF. The CDR3 DNA reads TGTGCCAGCTCAACGGAATATAGCAATCAGCCCCAGCATTTT.

This clonotype came up many times. The chain employs TRBV4-3 and TRBJ2-7; D could derive from TRBD1 or TRBD2 (5 bases each). Germline values: CDR1 LGHNA, CDR2 YSLEER. The CDR3 loop spans 14 amino acids. V shed 1 base and J shed 6 bases, with 13 bases lying between them. Here the CDR3 DNA reads TGCGCCAGCAGCCAAGCGGGACGGGGCAGCGAGCAGTACTTC. Translated: CASSQAGRGSEQYF.

In its sample, this clonotype was seen many times. This sequence joins TRBV5-1 and TRBJ1-5, with D tentatively TRBD1 (6 bases). This CDR3 has 13 residues. Trimming removed 4 bases from V and 7 bases from J, with 12 bases in between. In germline, CDR1 is SGHRS, CDR2 YFSETQ. For the CDR3, the DNA is TGCGCCAGCAGCCCGACAGGTCAGCAGCCCCAGCATTTT. Translating gives CASSPTGQQPQHF.

There are many counts of this clonotype. CDR3 loop: CASSLEIADTQYF. CDR3 nucleotide sequence: TGTGCCAGCAGCTTAGAGATAGCAGATACGCAGTATTTT. The chain combines TRBV11-2 with TRBJ2-3; D gene ambiguous. V lost 0 bases, J lost 4 bases, and 5 bases lay in between. The CDR3 is made up of 13 amino acids. Germline V lookup: CDR1 SGHAT, CDR2 FQNNGV.

This clonotype was recorded at least ten times. The chain carries TRBV9 and TRBJ2-3, with D possibly matching TRBD2 (6 bases). Germline CDR1 is SGDLS and CDR2 is YYNGEE. The CDR3 covers 17 residues. The V end was cut by 0 bases, the J end by 2 bases, with 16 bases between. This CDR3 is CASSVEVGGTPTDTQYF. The CDR3 region has the DNA TGTGCCAGCAGCGTAGAGGTTGGCGGGACCCCCACAGATACGCAGTATTTT.